This TCR beta chain was profiled in a study of blood T cells in healthy people across ages. Study-level findings and limits: There were more naive CD4+ cells and higher diversity in long-lived donors than in aged donors.

Next came a second PCR, run for about 7 to 12 cycles, which used a sample-barcoded 5' primer along with a J-beta primer mix. MiXCR was run by TCRdb on the 5' RACE reads, yielding one entry per CDR3 protein. The table records hundreds of thousands of distinct CDR3 sequences, about 30% of them present only once. The authors isolated at least 6.5 million PBMCs per sample. This clonotype has only one observation. Its antigen is still unknown. A read error is possible here, since a much larger clone lies one base away. The sample was blood. This TCR was recovered from a woman of 80 years or more in good health.

As DNA, the CDR3 is TGTGCCAGCAGCCCTAGCAGGGGGGCCTTCAATGAGCAGTTCTTC. Protein product: CASSPSRGAFNEQFF. J is TRBJ2-1 and V is TRBV7-9, with D tentatively TRBD1 (7 bases). Per the germline V gene, CDR1 is SEHNR and CDR2 is FQNEAQ (reference sequence). The length of the CDR3 is 15 residues. The germline V and J ends were trimmed by 5 bases and 6 bases, with 17 bases remaining between them.